This TCR beta chain was sequenced for a study of OX40 agonist ivuxolimab in advanced cancers. Clones were read by immunoSEQ multiplex PCR, and TCRdb kept only the in-frame ones, dropping some. This table has about 120,000 clones, roughly nine tenths appearing once. Trimming removed 0 bases at V and 4 bases at J, with 9 bases between. Per germline, CDR1 GTSNPN and CDR2 SVGIG (reference sequence). The CDR3 is made up of 14 amino acids. The sequencing used CD4+ or CD8+ T cells sorted from blood, collected in a trial of the OX40 agonist ivuxolimab. The clonotype originates from an adult with an advanced solid tumor such as melanoma, head and neck, liver or kidney cancer. The V gene is TRBV30, the J gene TRBJ2-2, with unresolved D. The CDR3 region is CAWSVKGPTGELFF. As DNA, the CDR3 is TGTGCCTGGAGTGTAAAAGGGCCCACCGGGGAGCTGTTTTTT. Supplemented by reference TRBV30 and TRBJ2-2, the full variable domain reads SQTIHQWPATLVQPVGSPLSLECTVEGTSNPNLYWYRQAAGRGLQLLFYSVGIGQISSEVPQNLSASRPQDRQFILSSKKLLLSDSGFYLCAWSVKGPTGELFFGEGSRLTVL.